This TCR beta chain came from a study of cytomegalovirus exposure and HLA in healthy donors. The trim removed 2 bases at V and 8 bases at J, leaving 8 bases unmatched. The CDR3 loop spans 14 amino acids. Germline V gene sequence: CDR1 SGDLS, CDR2 YYNGEE. The PCR had 60 Vbeta and 13 Jbeta primers. Per the study methods: Later analysis identified 80 million to 85 million unique TCR beta chains, about 10 million shared. Profiled with immunoSEQ multiplex PCR; TCRdb holds only in-frame clones, not every one. The D gene and trimming were derived from the DNA, and the V and J assignments and clone size from that table. Here the sample spans about 120,000 clones, about three quarters being singletons. Nominal health characterized the donors when sampled, though unrecorded immune exposures were likely. This clone was counted only a few times. Antigen: not known. The study's findings and limits: In a later analysis, CMV-associated beta chains were mostly HLA-associated, it appeared. The study recorded 164 TCR beta chains that were cytomegalovirus-associated.

This receptor was identified in a female donor in good health and CMV-seronegative. The source material was PBMCs. V gene TRBV9 combines with J gene TRBJ1-1; 8 positions agree with TRBD1. The CDR3 region is CASSVGTGFREAFF. CDR3 DNA: TGTGCCAGCAGCGTCGGGACAGGCTTCAGGGAAGCTTTCTTT.